Detailed here is one T cell receptor beta chain. Its antigen is not known. Other nucleotide sequences from this sample produce the same CDR3. Primers: 60 Vbeta forward and 13 Jbeta reverse. Repertoires were generated with immunoSEQ multiplex PCR, while TCRdb's copy carries only in-frame clones and drops some. This sample has 120,000 or so clones, with over 70% found just once. These data come from a study of cytomegalovirus exposure and HLA in healthy donors. About the research overall: Caucasian-associated ancestry cluster membership applied to around 76% of approximately 400 genotyped donors.

Overall study results and limits: DRB1 had the most TCR associations and HLA-C the fewest, a later analysis found, with rates varying by HLA locus. Previous analysis showed most TCR beta V segments were productive about 87% or about 30% of the time.

Germline V lookup: CDR1 SGHTA, CDR2 FQGNSA. CDR3 length equals 14 residues. V trimming: 5 bases; J trimming: 6 bases; junction bases outside the gene matches: 7. V and J are TRBV7-2 and TRBJ1-5, with 7 bases fitting TRBD1. Sequenced input: PBMCs. This TCR was recovered from a woman in her fifties or sixties in good health and CMV-seronegative. Written as DNA, the CDR3 is TGTGCCAGCAGCCCTAGGACAGGAGGTCAGCCCCAGCATTTT. Its translation is CASSPRTGGQPQHF.